Included here is one T cell receptor beta chain sequence, with context. Germline CDR1 is LGHNA and CDR2 is YSLEER. Deletions cut 1 base from V and 5 bases from J, with 14 bases between. The CDR3 sequence is 15 residues long. This sample was taken from a study of shared T cell receptors in the human thymus. The protocol was immunoSEQ multiplex PCR, while the TCRdb copy is restricted to in-frame clones and leaves out a portion. This table holds roughly 660,000 clones, around 87% found once. The sample was also linked to a second study, of human thymus T cells.

The specimen was thymocytes. This TCR derives from a boy younger than two with a congenital heart defect. The chain recombines TRBV4-3 with TRBJ2-5; possible D gene TRBD2, 6 bases. DNA of the CDR3: TGCGCCAGCAGCCAAGGCACGGGAGTAGGGGAGACCCAGTACTTC. It codes for CASSQGTGVGETQYF.